The 9 T cell receptor beta chains listed next were all sequenced from one sample in a study of blood T cell repertoires in COVID-19. Measured with immunoSEQ multiplex PCR; TCRdb has only the in-frame clones, and not every one. This sample has some 120,000 clones; approximately 84% occur once, and the top ten carry more than 1.5%. The sample comprised peripheral blood. The receptor set was obtained from a man between 65 and 80 years old with acute or convalescent COVID-19.

This clone was seen only a few times. This chain uses TRBV11-2 with TRBJ1-1; no reliable D call. V lost 5 bases to trimming and J lost 5 bases, with 6 bases between them. Looked up from germline, CDR1 is SGHAT and CDR2 is FQNNGV. This CDR3 is built from 11 residues. CDR3 sequence (DNA): TGTGCCAGCAGCCCCGGGACTGAAGCTTTCTTT. It encodes CASSPGTEAFF.

The V call is TRBV4-1, the J call TRBJ2-4; a possible D gene is TRBD1 (6 bases). With 4 bases removed from V and 0 bases from J, the gap between germline ends came to 16 bases. The CDR3 totals 17 residues. CDR1 MGHRA and CDR2 YSYEKL come from the germline V gene. CDR3 in DNA: TGCGCCAGCAGCCCCCAGACAGGCCTTCTAGCCAAAAACATTCAGTACTTC. Translated: CASSPQTGLLAKNIQYF.

The chain carries TRBV3-1 (or the pseudogene TRBV3-2) and TRBJ1-3; D unclear. Looked up from germline, CDR1 is LGHDT and CDR2 is YNNKEL (reference sequence). The CDR3 length is 16 residues. Deletions cut 1 base from V and 0 bases from J, with 10 bases between. The CDR3, as DNA: TGTGCCAGCAGCCAAGGACACCCAGGCTCTGGAAACACCATATATTTT. Residues: CASSQGHPGSGNTIYF.

CDR3: CAWSVPANTGELFF. CDR3 DNA sequence: TGTGCCTGGAGTGTTCCAGCGAACACCGGGGAGCTGTTTTTT. V and J are TRBV30 and TRBJ2-2; D is unresolved. The CDR3 is 14 amino acids. The germline CDR1 and CDR2 sequences are GTSNPN and SVGIG (reference sequence). Trimming took off 0 bases at V and 0 bases at J, with 5 bases between the two ends.

The chain recombines TRBV4-1 with TRBJ2-2, with 8 bases matching TRBD2. The CDR3 consists of 15 residues. Per germline, CDR1 MGHRA and CDR2 YSYEKL. The ends lost 2 bases at V and 4 bases at J; junction bases unmatched: 3. The DNA for the CDR3 is TGCGCCAGCAGCCAAAGCGGGGGAGTCACCGGGGAGCTGTTTTTT. It encodes CASSQSGGVTGELFF.

The chain employs TRBV6-2 or TRBV6-3 and TRBJ2-7; weak D call: TRBD2 (5 bases). Germline CDR1 MNHEY, CDR2 SVGEGT. V lost 2 bases, J lost 3 bases, and 17 bases lay in between. CDR3 length: 16 amino acids. CDR3 amino acids: CASSYPPHRTLYEQYF. CDR3 DNA sequence: TGTGCCAGCAGTTACCCCCCCCATCGGACTCTCTACGAGCAGTACTTC.

The rearrangement uses TRBV7-9 and TRBJ1-2; the match to TRBD1 covers 8 bases. V dropped 1 base and J dropped 8; count of bases not matched to a gene: 9. The CDR3 spans 15 residues. The V gene's germline CDR1 is SEHNR and CDR2 FQNEAQ (reference sequence). The CDR3 bases are TGTGCCAGCAGCTTAGACGGACAGGGTGAAGGAGGCTACACCTTC. It is translated as CASSLDGQGEGGYTF.

The chain links TRBV2 to TRBJ2-5; 7 bases agree with TRBD1. The CDR3 is made up of 13 amino acids. V was clipped by 1 base and J by 7 bases; unmatched bases: 3. Germline CDR1 reads SNHLY; CDR2 reads FYNNEI. CDR3 residues: CASSEERGRTQYF. The CDR3 DNA is TGTGCCAGCAGTGAAGAAAGGGGGCGGACCCAGTACTTC.

The chain carries TRBV7-2 and TRBJ1-1; D possibly corresponds to TRBD1 (6 bases). The CDR3 totals 14 residues. V gave up 4 bases and J gave up 3 bases, with 12 bases separating them. Germline loops: CDR1 SGHTA, CDR2 FQGNSA. CDR3 coding DNA: TGTGCCAGCAGCTACTTAGGGGGGGACACTGAAGCTTTCTTT. It encodes CASSYLGGDTEAFF.